This T cell receptor (beta chain) was captured in a study of blood T cell repertoires in COVID-19. Study-level background: Samples taken during acute and convalescent COVID-19 were collected in the United States, Italy and Spain.

Measured with immunoSEQ multiplex PCR; TCRdb has only the in-frame clones, and not every one. The data hold approximately 120,000 clones, with over 75% observed a single time. V lost 2 bases to trimming and J lost 10 bases; unmatched junction nucleotides: 11. CDR1 SGHTA and CDR2 FQGNSA come from the germline V gene. The CDR3 is 16 residues long. Source material: peripheral blood. The receptor was isolated from an elderly man with active or convalescent COVID-19. The V call is TRBV7-2, the J call TRBJ1-6, with 7 bases identical to TRBD1. The DNA for the CDR3 is TGTGCCAGCAGCTTAACCCAGGGACAGTTCGGATCACCCCTCCACTTT. Its protein product is CASSLTQGQFGSPLHF.